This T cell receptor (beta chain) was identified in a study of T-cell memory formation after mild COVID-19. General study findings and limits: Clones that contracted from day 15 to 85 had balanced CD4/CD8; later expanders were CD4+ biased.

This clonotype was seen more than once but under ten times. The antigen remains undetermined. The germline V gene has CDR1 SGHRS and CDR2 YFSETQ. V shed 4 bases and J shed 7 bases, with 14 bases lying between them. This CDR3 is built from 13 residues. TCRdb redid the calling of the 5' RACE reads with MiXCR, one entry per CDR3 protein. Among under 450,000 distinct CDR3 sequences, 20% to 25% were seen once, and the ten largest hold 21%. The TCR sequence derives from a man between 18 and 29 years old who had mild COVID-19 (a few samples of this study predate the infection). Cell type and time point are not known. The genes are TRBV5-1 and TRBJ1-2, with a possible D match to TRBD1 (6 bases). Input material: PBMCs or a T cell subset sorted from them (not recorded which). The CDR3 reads CASSRDTGGGYTF. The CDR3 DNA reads TGCGCCAGCAGCCGGGACACCGGGGGTGGCTACACCTTC.